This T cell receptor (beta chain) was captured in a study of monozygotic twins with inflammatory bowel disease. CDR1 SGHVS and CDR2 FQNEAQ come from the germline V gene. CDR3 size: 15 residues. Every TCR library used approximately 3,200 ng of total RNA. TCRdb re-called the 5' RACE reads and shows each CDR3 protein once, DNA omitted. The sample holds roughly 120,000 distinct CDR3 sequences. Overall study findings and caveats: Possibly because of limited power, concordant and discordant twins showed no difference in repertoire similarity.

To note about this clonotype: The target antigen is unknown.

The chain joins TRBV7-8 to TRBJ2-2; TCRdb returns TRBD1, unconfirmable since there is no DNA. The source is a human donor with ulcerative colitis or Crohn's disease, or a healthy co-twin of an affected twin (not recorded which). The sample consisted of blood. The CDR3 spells CASSLALPGGGELFF. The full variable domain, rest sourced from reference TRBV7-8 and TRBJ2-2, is GAGVSQSPRYKVAKRGQDVALRCDPISGHVSLFWYQQALGQGPEFLTYFQNEAQLDKSGLPSDRFFAERPEGSVSTLKIQRTQQEDSAVYLCASSLALPGGGELFFGEGSRLTVL.